This T cell receptor (beta chain) was captured in a study of tumor-infiltrating lymphocytes in primary liver carcinoma. The overall study: Recorded tumor stage was T1-T3 N0M0, with diameters of about 4.2 to 10 cm. Yields of productive TCRbeta reads ranged from roughly 3.65 to 7.5 million per sample and were similar across tissue types.

Co-extraction of both nucleic acids (RNA and DNA) used roughly 20-33 mg of unsorted bulk tissue. About this clonotype itself: Its cognate antigen is unknown. The junction departs from the called germline gene at one end, perhaps through a read error.

The CDR3 length is 14 residues. The germline CDR1 and CDR2 sequences are SGHTS and YDEGEE. Study conclusions and caveats: Just around 7-24% of top clones spanned all five tumor regions.

The authors made TCR beta cDNA from about 500 ng total RNA with a constant-region primer. Employing slightly modified ARM-PCR, three nested multiplex PCR rounds were run, and these gave rise to the TCR beta libraries. A C-beta reverse primer was combined with TRBV1-TRBV30 forward primers in the first two PCR rounds, and each round had approximately 10 cycles. TCRdb passed the multiplex PCR reads through MiXCR, listing each CDR3 protein once. The sample carries nearly 50,000 distinct CDR3 sequences, about 68% recorded once. This clonotype was sampled from a man in his forties with primary liver carcinoma and hepatitis B virus infection. V and J are TRBV5-8 and TRBJ2-2; 9 bases map to TRBD2. The material sequenced was liver tumor tissue from sampling region 3. The subset denotes: tumor region T3, left-lateral pole. CDR3 loop: CASSLRGGYGELFF. The DNA of the CDR3 is TGTGCCAGTAGCTTGCGGGGGGGATACGGGGAGCTGTTTTTT.